The next 16 T cell receptor beta chains were all read from a single sample in a study of blood T cell repertoires in COVID-19. Profiling relied on immunoSEQ multiplex PCR, and the TCRdb table lists in-frame clones only, not all of them. Among 250,000 to 300,000 clones listed, around 89% were seen once. Specimen: peripheral blood. Receptors were obtained from a man aged 35 to 55 with acute or convalescent COVID-19.

V usage is TRBV5-6 and J usage is TRBJ1-1; 7 positions agree with TRBD1. This CDR3 comprises 15 residues. CDR1 is SGHDT, CDR2 YYEEEE, per germline. Trimming cost V 2 bases and J 1 base; bases outside gene matches: 5. The CDR3 loop reads CASSLTGQQNTEAFF. CDR3 nucleotide sequence: TGTGCCAGCAGCTTAACGGGACAGCAGAACACTGAAGCTTTCTTT.

The rearrangement links TRBV24-1 to TRBJ1-2, with D hard to call. The germline V gene has CDR1 KGHDR and CDR2 SFDVKD. The CDR3 length is 14 residues. V was cut by 0 bases and J by 1 base, with 5 bases left in between. The CDR3 sequence is CATSDLTVNYGYTF. CDR3 nucleotide sequence: TGTGCCACCAGTGATTTGACAGTTAACTATGGCTACACCTTC.

On this clone: A read error may produce the germline difference seen at one junction end. V and J are TRBV4-1 and TRBJ2-1, with 8 positions matching TRBD1. The germline gives CDR1 MGHRA, CDR2 YSYEKL. CDR3 length: 19 amino acids. In DNA form, the CDR3 reads TGCGCCAGCAGCAAAGAATCCCCCCAGGGGGCGACCTCCTACAATGAGCAGTTCTTC. Its protein product is CASSKESPQGATSYNEQFF.

This chain connects TRBV5-4 to TRBJ2-5; no clear D gene. The CDR3 runs 12 residues. The germline V gene has CDR1 SGHNT and CDR2 YYREEE (reference sequence). The ends were cut back, 6 bases at V and 7 bases at J, with 13 bases in the middle. CDR3 nucleotide sequence: TGTGCCAGCATTGGTCGAACGGGGACCCAGTACTTC. Translated: CASIGRTGTQYF. The whole variable domain, filled in from reference TRBV5-4 and TRBJ2-5, reads ETGVTQSPTHLIKTRGQQVTLRCSSQSGHNTVSWYQQALGQGPQFIFQYYREEENGRGNFPPRFSGLQFPNYSSELNVNALELDDSALYLCASIGRTGTQYFGPGTRLLVL.

This sequence joins TRBV7-3 and TRBJ1-6; D is unclear. Trimming took 3 bases from V and 7 from J, leaving 4 bases between them. The CDR3 has 12 amino acids. CDR1 SGHTA and CDR2 FQGTGA come from the germline V gene. CDR3 in amino acids: CASSFPNSPLHF. The CDR3 nucleotides read TGTGCCAGCAGCTTCCCGAATTCACCCCTCCACTTT. The full variable domain, with the rest looked up from reference TRBV7-3 and TRBJ1-6, is GAGVSQTPSNKVTEKGKYVELRCDPISGHTALYWYRQSLGQGPEFLIYFQGTGAADDSGLPNDRFFAVRPEGSVSTLKIQRTERGDSAVYLCASSFPNSPLHFGNGTRLTVT.

This chain links TRBV9 with TRBJ1-5; possibly TRBD1 for D (5 bases). The germline CDR1 and CDR2 sequences are SGDLS and YYNGEE. CDR3 length: 14 residues. Trimming stripped 3 bases from V and 2 bases from J, with 9 bases between. CDR3 DNA: TGTGCCAGCAGCGGGGGCTGGGGCAATCAGCCCCAGCATTTT. It encodes CASSGGWGNQPQHF. Based on the CDR3 plus reference TRBV9 and TRBJ1-5, the full variable domain is DSGVTQTPKHLITATGQRVTLRCSPRSGDLSVYWYQQSLDQGLQFLIQYYNGEERAKGNILERFSAQQFPDLHSELNLSSLELGDSALYFCASSGGWGNQPQHFGDGTRLSIL.

V is TRBV13 and J is TRBJ2-1; 13 nucleotides match TRBD2. The trim removed 5 bases at V and 6 bases at J, leaving 4 bases unmatched. Per germline, CDR1 PRHDT and CDR2 FYEKMQ (reference sequence). The CDR3 covers 15 residues. CDR3 region: CASSRTSGGSNEQFF. Written as DNA, the CDR3 is TGTGCCAGCAGCCGGACTAGCGGGGGATCCAATGAGCAGTTCTTC. Drawing the rest from reference TRBV13 and TRBJ2-1, the complete variable domain is AAGVIQSPRHLIKEKRETATLKCYPIPRHDTVYWYQQGPGQDPQFLISFYEKMQSDKGSIPDRFSAQQFSDYHSELNMSSLELGDSALYFCASSRTSGGSNEQFFGPGTRLTVL.

The rearrangement links TRBV3-1 (or the pseudogene TRBV3-2) to TRBJ2-7; D not certain. V lost 4 bases and J 2 bases, leaving 18 bases between the germline ends. The CDR3 is made up of 16 amino acids. Germline values: CDR1 LGHDT, CDR2 YNNKEL (reference sequence). The CDR3 bases are TGTGCCAGCAGCCTTGGAAACAGCCAATTGGCCTACGAGCAGTACTTC. The encoded protein is CASSLGNSQLAYEQYF.

The V gene is TRBV10-1, the J gene TRBJ2-2; D might be TRBD1 (5 bases). The CDR3 is made up of 16 amino acids. V lost 3 bases and J lost 3, with 14 bases in between. The germline CDR1 and CDR2 sequences are WNHNN and SYGVQD (reference sequence). The CDR3 spells CASSDGRGADTGELFF. The CDR3 DNA reads as TGCGCCAGCAGTGACGGAAGGGGCGCGGACACCGGGGAGCTGTTTTTT.

V usage is TRBV3-1 (or the pseudogene TRBV3-2) and J usage is TRBJ1-4, with 9 positions matching TRBD1. The CDR3 consists of 14 residues. The germline V gene encodes CDR1 LGHDT and CDR2 YNNKEL (reference sequence). V shed 4 bases and J 6 bases; nucleotides not matched to a gene: 3. In DNA, the CDR3 is TGTGCCAGCAGCCCTTGGGACAGGGATGAAAAACTGTTTTTT. It specifies CASSPWDRDEKLFF.

The chain carries TRBV21-1 and TRBJ2-7; the table's TRBD1 call for D was not verified on the DNA. TRBV21-1 is an annotated pseudogene. This CDR3 has 15 residues. This CDR3 is CASSKAYRISYEQYF. The CDR3 coding sequence is TGTGCCAGCAGCAAAGCGTACAGGATCTCCTACGAGCAGTACTTC.

The table lists this clone with a count of one. The chain employs TRBV24-1 and TRBJ2-2; D ambiguous. The V end was cut by 8 bases, the J end by 6 bases, with 6 bases between. Germline lookup yields CDR1 KGHDR and CDR2 SFDVKD. The CDR3 is made up of 11 amino acids. In DNA form, the CDR3 reads TGTGCCACCACCAATGCCGGGGAGCTGTTTTTT. Protein sequence: CATTNAGELFF.

V gene TRBV24-1 combines with J gene TRBJ2-3; perhaps TRBD1 as D (5 bases). This CDR3 has 16 amino acids. Trimming took off 1 base at V and 0 bases at J, with 10 bases between the two ends. Germline CDR1 and CDR2: KGHDR and SFDVKD. The CDR3: CATSDFDSSSTDTQYF. The CDR3 DNA follows: TGTGCCACCAGTGATTTCGACAGCTCTAGCACAGATACGCAGTATTTT.

This chain links TRBV5-1 with TRBJ2-7; 8 positions match TRBD2. The length of the CDR3 is 16 residues. V shed 4 bases and J 6 bases; nucleotides not matched to a gene: 15. Germline loops: CDR1 SGHRS, CDR2 YFSETQ. CDR3 sequence reads: CASSAGRGSLWSEQYF. CDR3 sequence (DNA): TGCGCCAGCAGCGCCGGGAGGGGCTCTCTCTGGAGCGAGCAGTACTTC.

The V gene is TRBV6-5, the J gene TRBJ1-6; D perhaps matches TRBD1 (6 bases). CDR3 length: 13 amino acids. The germline V and J ends were trimmed by 6 bases and 10 bases, with 13 bases remaining between them. The germline V gene has CDR1 MNHEY and CDR2 SVGAGI. CDR3 DNA: TGTGCCAGCAGGGGGACAAATTCCTCACCCCTCCACTTT. Its translation is CASRGTNSSPLHF.

The V and J genes are TRBV6-5 and TRBJ2-7; D may be TRBD2 (5 bases). The CDR3 runs 15 residues. The germline V gene encodes CDR1 MNHEY and CDR2 SVGAGI. V was shortened by 9 bases and J by 3 bases, with 21 bases between the two germline ends. The CDR3 protein is CASTEGSQVNYEQYF. CDR3 in DNA: TGTGCCAGTACCGAGGGCAGTCAAGTCAACTACGAGCAGTACTTC.